This TCR beta chain stems from a study of regulatory T cells in long-lasting Graves disease. V was cut by 5 bases and J by 5 bases, with 21 bases left in between. CDR1 is SGHTA and CDR2 is FQGNSA in the germline V gene. This CDR3 spans 16 amino acids. The sample's time point: newly diagnosed GD, antithyroid drugs for less than 3 months. Extracted PBMC RNA gave rise to the TCR library. Notes on the study in general: Persistent disease was characterized by preferential usage of TRBV28, TRBJ1-2 and TRBJ2-5.

Both iRepertoire HTBI primers and Arm-PCR of CDR3 regions were used to build the TCR beta libraries. A single record per CDR3 protein comes from TCRdb applying MiXCR to the multiplex PCR reads. The sample has a few hundred thousand distinct CDR3 sequences, around 15% seen once. In this sample, this clonotype turned up many times. Its target is not known. The same data also contributed to another study, on T cells in Graves' hyperthyroidism and ophthalmopathy. That paper states: An initial round of RT-PCR targeting the TCR CDR3 relied on the HTBI primer set.

This chain connects TRBV7-2 to TRBJ1-2; possibly TRBD1 for D (5 bases). The source is a young woman with Graves disease. Sequenced material: peripheral blood mononuclear cells (PBMCs), taken at new diagnosis, from a patient treated with antithyroid drugs. The CDR3 protein is CASSDQTWDELYGYTF. CDR3 sequence (DNA): TGTGCCAGCAGCGATCAAACGTGGGACGAACTTTATGGCTACACCTTC.